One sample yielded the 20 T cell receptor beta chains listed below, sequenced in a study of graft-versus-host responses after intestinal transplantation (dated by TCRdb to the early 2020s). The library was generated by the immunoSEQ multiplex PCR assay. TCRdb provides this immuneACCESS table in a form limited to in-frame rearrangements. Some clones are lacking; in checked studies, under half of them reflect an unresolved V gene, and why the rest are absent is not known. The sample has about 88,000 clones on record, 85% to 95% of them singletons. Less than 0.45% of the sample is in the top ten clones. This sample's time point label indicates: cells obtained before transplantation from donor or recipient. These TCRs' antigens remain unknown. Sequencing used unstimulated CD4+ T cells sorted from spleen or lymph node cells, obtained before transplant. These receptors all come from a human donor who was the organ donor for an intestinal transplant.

DNA of the CDR3: TGTGCCAGTAGTATTGGTTGGTGGTACGGCACCGGGGAGCTGTTTTTT. Residues: CASSIGWWYGTGELFF. The chain couples TRBV19 to TRBJ2-2, with D unresolved. V was clipped by 3 bases and J by 4 bases, with 15 bases between them. Germline CDR1 and CDR2: LNHDA and SQIVND (reference sequence). The CDR3 consists of 16 residues.

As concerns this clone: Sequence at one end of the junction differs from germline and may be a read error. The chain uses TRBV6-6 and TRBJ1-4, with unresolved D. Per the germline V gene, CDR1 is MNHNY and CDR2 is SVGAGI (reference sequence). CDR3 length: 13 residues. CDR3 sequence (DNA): TGTGCCAGCACTTACTACTTAGATGAAAAACTGTTTTTT. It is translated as CASTYYLDEKLFF.

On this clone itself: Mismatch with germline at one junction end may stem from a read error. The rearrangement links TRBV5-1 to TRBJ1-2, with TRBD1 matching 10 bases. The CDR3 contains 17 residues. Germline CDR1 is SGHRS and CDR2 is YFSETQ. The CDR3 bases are TGCGCCAGCAGCGAAAAGCGGGACAGGGGCCCCAACTGTGGCTACACCTTC. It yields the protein CASSEKRDRGPNCGYTF.

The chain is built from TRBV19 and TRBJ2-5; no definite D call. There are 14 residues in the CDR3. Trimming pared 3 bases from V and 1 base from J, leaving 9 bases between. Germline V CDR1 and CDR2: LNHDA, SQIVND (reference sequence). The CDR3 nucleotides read TGTGCCAGTAGTATTAAAAATCGCCAAGAGACCCAGTACTTC. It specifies CASSIKNRQETQYF.

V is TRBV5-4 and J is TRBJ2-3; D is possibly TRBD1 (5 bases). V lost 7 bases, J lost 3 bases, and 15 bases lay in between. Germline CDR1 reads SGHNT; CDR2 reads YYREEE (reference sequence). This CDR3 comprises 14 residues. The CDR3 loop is CASQGVHQTDTQYF. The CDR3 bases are TGTGCCAGCCAAGGGGTACACCAAACAGATACGCAGTATTTT.

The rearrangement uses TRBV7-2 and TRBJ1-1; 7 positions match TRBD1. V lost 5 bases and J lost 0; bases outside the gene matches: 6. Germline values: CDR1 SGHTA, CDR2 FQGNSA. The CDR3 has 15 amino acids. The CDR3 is CASSPQTGLNTEAFF. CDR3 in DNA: TGTGCCAGCAGCCCTCAGACAGGGTTGAACACTGAAGCTTTCTTT. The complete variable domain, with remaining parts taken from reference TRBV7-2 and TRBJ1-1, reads GAGVSQSPSNKVTEKGKDVELRCDPISGHTALYWYRQSLGQGLEFLIYFQGNSAPDKSGLPSDRFSAERTGGSVSTLTIQRTQQEDSAVYLCASSPQTGLNTEAFFGQGTRLTVV.

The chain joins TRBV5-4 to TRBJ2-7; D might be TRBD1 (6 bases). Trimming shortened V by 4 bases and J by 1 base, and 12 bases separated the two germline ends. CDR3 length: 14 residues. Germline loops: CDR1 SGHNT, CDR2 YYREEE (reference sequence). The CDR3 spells CASSGRDKSYEQYF. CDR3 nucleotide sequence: TGTGCCAGCAGCGGCCGGGACAAGTCCTACGAGCAGTACTTC.

The CDR3 sequence is CAPTGGRAFF. CDR3 sequence (DNA): TGTGCCCCGACAGGGGGTCGGGCTTTCTTT. The chain combines TRBV30 with TRBJ1-1; TRBD1 matches 9 bases. From germline, CDR1 is GTSNPN and CDR2 SVGIG (reference sequence). The CDR3 runs to 10 residues. V lost 8 bases, J lost 11 bases, and 6 bases stayed unmatched.

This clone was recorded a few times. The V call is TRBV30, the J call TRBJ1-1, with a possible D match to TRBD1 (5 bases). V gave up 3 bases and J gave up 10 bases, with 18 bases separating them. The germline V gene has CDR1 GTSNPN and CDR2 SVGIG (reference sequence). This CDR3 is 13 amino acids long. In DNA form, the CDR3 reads TGTGCCTGGAGAATGGGAACGAATCAGGGAGCTTTCTTT. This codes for CAWRMGTNQGAFF.

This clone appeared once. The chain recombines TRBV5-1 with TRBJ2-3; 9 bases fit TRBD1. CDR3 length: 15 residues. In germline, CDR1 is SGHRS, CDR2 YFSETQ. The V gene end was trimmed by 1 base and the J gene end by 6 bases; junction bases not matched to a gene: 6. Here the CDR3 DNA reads TGCGCCAGCAGCTTGAACAGGGGGCGTGGGGATACGCAGTATTTT. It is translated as CASSLNRGRGDTQYF.

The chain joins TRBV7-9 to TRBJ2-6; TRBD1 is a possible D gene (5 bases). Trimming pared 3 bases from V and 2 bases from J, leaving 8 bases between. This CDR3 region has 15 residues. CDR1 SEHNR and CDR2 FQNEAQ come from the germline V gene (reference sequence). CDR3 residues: CASSFKGPGANVLTF. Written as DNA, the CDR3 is TGTGCCAGCAGCTTTAAGGGGCCTGGGGCCAACGTCCTGACTTTC.

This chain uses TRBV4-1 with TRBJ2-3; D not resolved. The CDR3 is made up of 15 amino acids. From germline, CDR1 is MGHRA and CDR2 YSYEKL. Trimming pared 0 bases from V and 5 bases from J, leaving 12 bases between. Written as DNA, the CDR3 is TGCGCCAGCAGCCAAGATTTCACAGCTTTAGATACGCAGTATTTT. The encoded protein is CASSQDFTALDTQYF.

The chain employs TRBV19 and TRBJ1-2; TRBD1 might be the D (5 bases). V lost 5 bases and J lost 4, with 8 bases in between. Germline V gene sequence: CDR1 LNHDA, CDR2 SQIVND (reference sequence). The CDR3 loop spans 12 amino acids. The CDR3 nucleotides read TGTGCCAGTAGTCAGGGACTCTATGGCTACACCTTC. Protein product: CASSQGLYGYTF. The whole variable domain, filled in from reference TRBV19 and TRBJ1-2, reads DGGITQSPKYLFRKEGQNVTLSCEQNLNHDAMYWYRQDPGQGLRLIYYSQIVNDFQKGDIAEGYSVSREKKESFPLTVTSAQKNPTAFYLCASSQGLYGYTFGSGTRLTVV.

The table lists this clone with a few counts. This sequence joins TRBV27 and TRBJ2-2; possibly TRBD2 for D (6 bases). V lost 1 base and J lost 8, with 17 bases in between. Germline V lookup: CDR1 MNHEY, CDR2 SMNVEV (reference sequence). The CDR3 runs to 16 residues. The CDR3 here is CASSLLPGGSRGELFF. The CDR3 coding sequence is TGTGCCAGCAGTTTATTGCCCGGAGGGAGCCGGGGGGAGCTGTTTTTT.

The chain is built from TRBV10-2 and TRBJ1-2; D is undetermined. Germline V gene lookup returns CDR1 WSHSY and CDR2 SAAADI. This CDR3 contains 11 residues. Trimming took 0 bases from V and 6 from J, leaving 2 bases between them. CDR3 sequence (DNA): TGCGCCAGCAGTGAGTCCGATGGCTACACCTTC. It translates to CASSESDGYTF.

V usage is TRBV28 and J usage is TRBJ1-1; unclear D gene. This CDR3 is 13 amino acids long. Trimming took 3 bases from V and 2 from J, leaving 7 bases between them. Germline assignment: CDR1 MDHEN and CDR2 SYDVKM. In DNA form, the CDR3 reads TGTGCCAGCAGTTTTGTTCTTAACACTGAAGCTTTCTTT. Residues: CASSFVLNTEAFF.

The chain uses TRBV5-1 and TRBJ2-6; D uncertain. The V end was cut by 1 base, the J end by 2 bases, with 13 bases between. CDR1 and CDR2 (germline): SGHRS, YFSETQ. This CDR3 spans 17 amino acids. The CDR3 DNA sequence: TGCGCCAGCAGCTTGACGGCAGGATATCCTGGGGCCAACGTCCTGACTTTC. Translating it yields CASSLTAGYPGANVLTF.

CDR3 DNA: TGCGCCAGCAGGCGCGGGGGAGGCAAGGAGACCCAGTACTTC. This encodes CASRRGGGKETQYF. The rearrangement uses TRBV5-1 and TRBJ2-5, with 7 bases matching TRBD2. The ends lost 5 bases at V and 5 bases at J; junction bases unmatched: 9. Germline CDR1 SGHRS, CDR2 YFSETQ. The CDR3 has 14 amino acids.

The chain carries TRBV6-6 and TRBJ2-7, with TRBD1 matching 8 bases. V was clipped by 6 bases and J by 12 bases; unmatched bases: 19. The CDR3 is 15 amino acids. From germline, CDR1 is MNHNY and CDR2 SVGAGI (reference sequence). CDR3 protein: CASSSLPGQEIRWYF. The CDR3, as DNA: TGTGCCAGCAGCTCTCTGCCGGGACAGGAGATCCGATGGTACTTC.

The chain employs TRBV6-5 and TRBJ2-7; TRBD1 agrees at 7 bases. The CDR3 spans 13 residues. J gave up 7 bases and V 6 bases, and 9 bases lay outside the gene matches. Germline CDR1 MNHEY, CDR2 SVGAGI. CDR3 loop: CASSWDRKVEQYF. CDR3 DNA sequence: TGTGCCAGCAGCTGGGACAGAAAGGTAGAGCAGTACTTC.